The source of this T cell receptor (beta chain) is a study of cytomegalovirus exposure and HLA in healthy donors. There are a few counts of this clone. Its target is unknown. V was shortened by 2 bases and J by 7 bases, with 8 bases between the two germline ends. The V gene's germline CDR1 is LGHNA and CDR2 YSLEER. The CDR3 runs to 13 residues. Whole-study findings and limits: Highly shared sequence variants in one cluster were likely a sequencing artifact. Relative to equally common others, HLA-associated TCR beta chains showed greater clonal expansion in a later analysis. CMV serostatus stood as the only immune exposure information on hand.

13 Jbeta primers and 60 Vbeta primers were used for the PCR. Method: immunoSEQ multiplex PCR; TCRdb's copy keeps in-frame clones and lacks some. There are some 120,000 clones in the sample; under 85% occur only once, and 7.5% to 9.5% lies in the top ten. This sequence originates from a woman aged 45-59 years in good health and CMV-seropositive. This chain links TRBV4-3 with TRBJ2-2; tentatively, D is TRBD1 (5 bases). The sample was PBMCs. The CDR3 region has the DNA TGCGCCAGCAGCCAACAGGGTCGCGGGGAGCTGTTTTTT. This sequence encodes CASSQQGRGELFF.